The 13 T cell receptor beta chains given below trace back to one sample, sequenced in a study of spatial heterogeneity in lung cancer (dated 2019 in TCRdb). The method behind the library was 5' RACE. These reads were obtained on a NextSeq 500. TCRdb trimmed the raw reads at Q25, called clones with MiXCR and kept productive beta chains. Duplicate CDR3 protein sequences are folded into a single record with the most common DNA and genes. This sample has about 23,000 distinct CDR3 sequences in its table, and around 5% of those were observed once. The ten largest make up 4% to 6.5% of the sample. In light of the paper, this sample's time point label describes: sample taken at primary tumor resection. Here the sequenced sample was PBMCs, taken at surgery. These receptors all stem from a male donor with early-stage non-small cell lung cancer.

This clonotype was detected many times. The chain has TRBV6-6 and TRBJ1-5; no clear D gene. This CDR3 has 13 amino acids. Trimming stripped 6 bases from V and 6 bases from J, with 12 bases between. Germline V gene data show CDR1 as MNHNY and CDR2 as SVGAGI (reference sequence). The CDR3 bases are TGTGCCAGCAGCCCGTCCCTGGTTCAGCCCCAGCATTTT. This gives the protein CASSPSLVQPQHF.

This clonotype rates as medium-sized. The J gene is TRBJ2-1, the V gene TRBV28, with TRBD1 identical over 9 bases. Germline CDR1 MDHEN, CDR2 SYDVKM. With 6 bases clipped from V and 0 bases from J, the junction kept 3 bases outside the gene matches. This CDR3 is 15 amino acids long. CDR3 bases: TGTGCCAGCAGACCGACAGGGGGCTCCTACAATGAGCAGTTCTTC. Amino acid sequence: CASRPTGGSYNEQFF.

This clonotype was picked up many times. The gene calls are TRBV7-2 and TRBJ2-5, with 7 bases identical to TRBD2. The ends lost 2 bases at V and 3 bases at J; junction bases unmatched: 6. The CDR3 is 15 residues long. The V gene's germline CDR1 is SGHTA and CDR2 FQGNSA. Here the CDR3 DNA reads TGTGCCAGCAGCTTAATGAGCGGGGCCGAAGAGACCCAGTACTTC. It specifies CASSLMSGAEETQYF. Supplemented by reference TRBV7-2 and TRBJ2-5, the full variable domain reads GAGVSQSPSNKVTEKGKDVELRCDPISGHTALYWYRQSLGQGLEFLIYFQGNSAPDKSGLPSDRFSAERTGGSVSTLTIQRTQQEDSAVYLCASSLMSGAEETQYFGPGTRLLVL.

This clonotype was found many times. The chain employs TRBV5-1 and TRBJ2-7; D possibly corresponds to TRBD2 (6 bases). This CDR3 is built from 14 residues. The V and J ends lost 7 bases and 0 bases respectively, with 14 bases between them. The germline V gene has CDR1 SGHRS and CDR2 YFSETQ. CDR3 sequence reads: CASGASDTSYEQYF. CDR3 in DNA: TGCGCCAGCGGGGCTAGCGATACCTCCTACGAGCAGTACTTC.

This clonotype was counted many times. J is TRBJ1-1 and V is TRBV14; D unclear. The CDR3 has 16 residues. Germline CDR1 is SGHDN and CDR2 is FVKESK. V gave up 0 bases and J gave up 3 bases, with 14 bases separating them. Here the CDR3 reads CASSQDMALRDTEAFF. The DNA for the CDR3 is TGTGCCAGCAGCCAAGATATGGCCCTGAGGGACACTGAAGCTTTCTTT.

This clonotype was counted only a few times. The chain uses TRBV27 and TRBJ2-7, with D perhaps matching TRBD1 (6 bases). Germline CDR1 reads MNHEY; CDR2 reads SMNVEV (reference sequence). V lost 5 bases and J lost 0, with 14 bases in between. This CDR3 has 15 amino acids. The CDR3 bases are TGTGCCAGCAGTGCTCGACAGGACCGCTCCTACGAGCAGTACTTC. Residues: CASSARQDRSYEQYF.

This clonotype was seen at least ten times. J is TRBJ1-1 and V is TRBV29-1, with D perhaps TRBD1 (5 bases). This CDR3 region has 12 residues. In germline, CDR1 is SQVTM, CDR2 ANQGSEA. The V end was cut by 4 bases, the J end by 3 bases, with 9 bases between. CDR3 residues: CSVAAGYTEAFF. CDR3 DNA sequence: TGCAGCGTTGCTGCAGGGTACACTGAAGCTTTCTTT.

This clonotype has at least ten counts. The chain employs TRBV5-4 and TRBJ2-2, with a weak D call TRBD1 (6 bases). CDR3 length: 17 residues. With 1 base removed from V and 0 bases from J, the gap between germline ends came to 13 bases. The germline V gene encodes CDR1 SGHNT and CDR2 YYREEE (reference sequence). CDR3 DNA sequence: TGTGCCAGCAGCTTGAGCCAGCGGACAGCGAACACCGGGGAGCTGTTTTTT. This gives the protein CASSLSQRTANTGELFF.

This clonotype was found a few times. This chain joins TRBV7-8 and TRBJ1-5; D might be TRBD1 (5 bases). Deletions cut 8 bases from V and 3 bases from J, with 17 bases between. Germline CDR1 and CDR2: SGHVS and FQNEAQ. The CDR3 contains 15 residues. The CDR3 DNA sequence: TGTGCCAGCCTACCATCCACAGGCATCAATCAGCCCCAGCATTTT. This translates into CASLPSTGINQPQHF.

At least ten counts were recorded for this clonotype. V gene TRBV5-1 combines with J gene TRBJ2-7; 8 bases map to TRBD1. The CDR3 extends over 14 amino acids. Germline-derived CDR1 and CDR2 are SGHRS and YFSETQ. The V gene end was trimmed by 4 bases and the J gene end by 0 bases; junction bases not matched to a gene: 3. For the CDR3, the DNA is TGCGCCAGCAGCCGGGACAGGCCCTCCTACGAGCAGTACTTC. It translates to CASSRDRPSYEQYF.

This clonotype has just a few counts. A much larger clone is a single base away; this may be a read error. This chain connects TRBV6-1 to TRBJ1-5, with 8 bases aligning to TRBD1. V shed 11 bases and J 4 bases; nucleotides not matched to a gene: 13. Germline CDR1 MNHNS, CDR2 SASEGT. This CDR3 region has 15 residues. The CDR3 spells CAGGGATGANQPQHF. The CDR3 bases are TGTGCCGGTGGGGGGGCGACAGGGGCTAATCAGCCCCAGCATTTT.

This clonotype was counted at least ten times. The V and J genes are TRBV20-1 and TRBJ2-2; 9 nucleotides match TRBD2. V dropped 0 bases and J dropped 1; count of bases not matched to a gene: 9. The germline V gene encodes CDR1 DFQATT and CDR2 SNEGSKA (reference sequence). This CDR3 spans 18 amino acids. CDR3 region: CSARDRVSGSLNTGELFF. In DNA, the CDR3 is TGCAGTGCTAGAGATCGGGTTAGCGGGAGCTTGAACACCGGGGAGCTGTTTTTT.

This clonotype was found many times. V is TRBV12-3 or TRBV12-4 and J is TRBJ2-7; 11 bases are a match to TRBD2. The ends lost 3 bases at V and 1 base at J; junction bases unmatched: 5. The CDR3 length is 16 residues. As DNA, the CDR3 is TGTGCCAGCAGTTTGTTGGGACTAGCGGAATCCTACGAGCAGTACTTC. Its protein product is CASSLLGLAESYEQYF.